The clone carrying this T cell receptor (beta chain) was observed a handful of times. This record comes from a study of patients and donors after allogeneic stem cell transplantation. The germline V and J ends were trimmed by 6 bases and 5 bases, with 16 bases remaining between them. Germline-derived CDR1 and CDR2 are SQVTM and ANQGSEA. The CDR3 runs 13 residues. Each CDR3 protein gets one entry after TCRdb re-called the RT-PCR reads with MiXCR. In the table there are around 200,000 distinct CDR3 sequences, around 41% of which are singletons. The receptor comes from a human donor who was either an allogeneic HSCT recipient or a stem cell or donor lymphocyte infusion donor (not recorded which). It is not recorded whose cells these are; they may come from a transplant donor. Sequenced sample: blood, either unsorted or a sorted T cell fraction (not recorded which). This sequence joins TRBV29-1 and TRBJ1-1; D unresolved. The CDR3 loop is CSVPRRIGTEAFF. The CDR3 DNA sequence: TGCAGCGTACCACGCAGAATAGGAACTGAAGCTTTCTTT.